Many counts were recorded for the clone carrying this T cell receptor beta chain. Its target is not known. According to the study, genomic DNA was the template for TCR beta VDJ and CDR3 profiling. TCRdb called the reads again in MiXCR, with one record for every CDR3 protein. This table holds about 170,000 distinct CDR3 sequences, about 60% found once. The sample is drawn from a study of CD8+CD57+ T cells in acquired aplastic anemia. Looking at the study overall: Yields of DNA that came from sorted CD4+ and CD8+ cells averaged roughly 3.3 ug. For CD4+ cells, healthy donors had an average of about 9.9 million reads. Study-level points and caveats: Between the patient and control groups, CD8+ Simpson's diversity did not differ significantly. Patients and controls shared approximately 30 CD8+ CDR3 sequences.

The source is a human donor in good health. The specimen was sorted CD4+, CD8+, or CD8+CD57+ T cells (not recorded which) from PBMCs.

CDR3 bases: TGTGCCAGCAGCACAGGACAGGGTCGGAATCAGCCCCAGCATTTT. This codes for CASSTGQGRNQPQHF. The V gene is TRBV9, the J gene TRBJ1-5, with 8 bases that match TRBD1. With 4 bases clipped from V and 4 bases from J, the junction kept 7 bases outside the gene matches. The germline gives CDR1 SGDLS, CDR2 YYNGEE. The CDR3 length is 15 residues. Looking up the rest from reference TRBV9 and TRBJ1-5 gives the full variable domain: DSGVTQTPKHLITATGQRVTLRCSPRSGDLSVYWYQQSLDQGLQFLIQYYNGEERAKGNILERFSAQQFPDLHSELNLSSLELGDSALYFCASSTGQGRNQPQHFGDGTRLSIL.